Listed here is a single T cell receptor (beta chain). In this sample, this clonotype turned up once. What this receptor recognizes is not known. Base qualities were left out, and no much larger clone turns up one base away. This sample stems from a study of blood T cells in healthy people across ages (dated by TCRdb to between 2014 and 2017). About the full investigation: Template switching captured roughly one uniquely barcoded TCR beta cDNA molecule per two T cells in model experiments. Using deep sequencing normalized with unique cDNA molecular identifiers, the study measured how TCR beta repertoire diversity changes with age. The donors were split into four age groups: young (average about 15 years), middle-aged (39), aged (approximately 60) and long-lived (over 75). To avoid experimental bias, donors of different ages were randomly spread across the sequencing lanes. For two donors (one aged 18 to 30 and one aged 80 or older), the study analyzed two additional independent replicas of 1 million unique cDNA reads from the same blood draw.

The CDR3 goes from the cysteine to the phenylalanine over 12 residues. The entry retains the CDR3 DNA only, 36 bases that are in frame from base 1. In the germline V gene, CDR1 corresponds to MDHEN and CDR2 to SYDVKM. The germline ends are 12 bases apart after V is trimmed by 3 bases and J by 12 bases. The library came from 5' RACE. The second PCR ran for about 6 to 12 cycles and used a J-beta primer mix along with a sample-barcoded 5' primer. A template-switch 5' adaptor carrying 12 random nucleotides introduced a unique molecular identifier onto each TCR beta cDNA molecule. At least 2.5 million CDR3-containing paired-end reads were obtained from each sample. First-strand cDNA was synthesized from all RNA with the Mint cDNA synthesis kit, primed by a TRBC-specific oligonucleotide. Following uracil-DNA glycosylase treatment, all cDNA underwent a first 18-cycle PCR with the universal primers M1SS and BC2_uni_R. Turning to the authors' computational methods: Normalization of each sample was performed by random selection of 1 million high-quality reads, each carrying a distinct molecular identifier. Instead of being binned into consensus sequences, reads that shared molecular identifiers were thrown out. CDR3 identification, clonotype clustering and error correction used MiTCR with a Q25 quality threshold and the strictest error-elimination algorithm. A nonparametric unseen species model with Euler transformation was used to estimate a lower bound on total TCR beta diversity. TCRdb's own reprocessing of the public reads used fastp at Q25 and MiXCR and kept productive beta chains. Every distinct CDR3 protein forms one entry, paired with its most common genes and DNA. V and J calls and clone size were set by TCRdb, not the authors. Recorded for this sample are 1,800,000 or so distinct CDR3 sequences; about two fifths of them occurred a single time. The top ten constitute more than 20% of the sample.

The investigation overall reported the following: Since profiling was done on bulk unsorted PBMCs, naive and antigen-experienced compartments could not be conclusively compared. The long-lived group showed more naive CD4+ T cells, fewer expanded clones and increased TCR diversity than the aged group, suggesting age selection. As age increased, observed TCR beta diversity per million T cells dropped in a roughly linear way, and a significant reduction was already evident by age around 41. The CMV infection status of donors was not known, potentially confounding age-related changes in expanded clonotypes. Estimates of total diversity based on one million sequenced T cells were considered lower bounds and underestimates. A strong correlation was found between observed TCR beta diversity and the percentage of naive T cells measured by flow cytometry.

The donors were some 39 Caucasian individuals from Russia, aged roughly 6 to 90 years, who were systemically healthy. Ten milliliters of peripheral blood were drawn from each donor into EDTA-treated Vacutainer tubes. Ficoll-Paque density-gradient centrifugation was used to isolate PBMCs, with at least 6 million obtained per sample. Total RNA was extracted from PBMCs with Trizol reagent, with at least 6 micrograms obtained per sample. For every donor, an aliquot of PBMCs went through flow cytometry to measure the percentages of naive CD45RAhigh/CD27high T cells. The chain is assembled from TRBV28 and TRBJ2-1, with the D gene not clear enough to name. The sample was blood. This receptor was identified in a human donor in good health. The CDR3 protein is CASSFSRWAQFF. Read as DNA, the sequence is TGTGCCAGCAGTTTTTCCCGCTGGGCGCAGTTCTTC.